The 9 T cell receptor beta chains presented below share a single source sample, sequenced in a study of T cells in localized non-small cell lung cancer. Some clones are missing from TCRdb's copy, which holds only in-frame ones; the method was immunoSEQ multiplex PCR. Here the sample spans 1,500 to 2,000 clones, around 20% being singletons. Sequences were derived from normal lung tissue next to the tumor, sampled before any cancer treatment. Receptors originate from a woman aged 35-75 years with stage I lung adenocarcinoma.

The chain is built from TRBV9 and TRBJ2-7; D could derive from TRBD1 or TRBD2 (5 bases each). V dropped 5 bases and J dropped 4 bases, with 16 bases sitting between them. This CDR3 comprises 14 residues. Germline CDR1 SGDLS, CDR2 YYNGEE. This CDR3 reads CASSDGTAGYEQYF. The CDR3, as DNA: TGTGCCAGCAGTGACGGGACGGCAGGTTACGAGCAGTACTTC.

This clone was picked up a small number of times. The genes are TRBV9 and TRBJ2-5, with 7 bases that match TRBD1. Germline CDR1 and CDR2: SGDLS and YYNGEE. Trimming at V came to 0 bases and at J to 2 bases, leaving 1 base not matched to a gene. The CDR3 sequence is 14 residues long. The chain's CDR3 is CASSVGGQQETQYF. The CDR3 DNA sequence: TGTGCCAGCAGCGTAGGGGGACAGCAAGAGACCCAGTACTTC.

This CDR3 reads CASSTTGTGNSPLHF. CDR3 nucleotides: TGCGCCAGCAGCACGACCGGGACAGGAAATTCACCCCTCCACTTT. The genes are TRBV5-1 and TRBJ1-6; TRBD1 matches at 8 bases. The CDR3 runs 15 residues. V shed 4 bases and J 7 bases; nucleotides not matched to a gene: 7. The germline V gene has CDR1 SGHRS and CDR2 YFSETQ.

This clone was observed a few times. V gene TRBV6-8 combines with J gene TRBJ2-3; unclear D gene. From germline, CDR1 is MNHGY and CDR2 SAAAGT. The ends were cut back, 5 bases at V and 0 bases at J, with 3 bases in the middle. This CDR3 contains 12 residues. DNA of the CDR3: TGTGCCAGCAGTCCCAGCACAGATACGCAGTATTTT. This translates into CASSPSTDTQYF.

V and J are TRBV11-3 and TRBJ2-1, with D maybe TRBD2 (5 bases). Germline V CDR1 and CDR2: SGHNT, YENEEA. The CDR3 contains 17 residues. V lost 5 bases and J lost 8, with 25 bases in between. The chain's CDR3 is CASSRERAQTRVDEQFF. CDR3 sequence (DNA): TGTGCCAGCAGCCGCGAGAGGGCCCAGACGAGGGTCGATGAGCAGTTCTTC.

The rearrangement uses TRBV12-5 and TRBJ2-5; no definite D call. The germline CDR1 and CDR2 sequences are LGHNT and FRNRAP. The CDR3 runs to 11 residues. V was pared by 3 bases and J by 3 bases, with 2 bases between. CDR3 in amino acids: CASGFKETQYF. The CDR3 region has the DNA TGTGCTAGTGGTTTCAAAGAGACCCAGTACTTC.

This chain joins TRBV29-1 and TRBJ2-7; D may be TRBD2 (7 bases). V was cut by 4 bases and J by 0 bases, with 19 bases left in between. The CDR3 length is 16 residues. Germline V CDR1 and CDR2: SQVTM, ANQGSEA. The CDR3 nucleotides read TGCAGCGTTGCGGGGGGTAGTGACAGGAACTCCTACGAGCAGTACTTC. Translated, it gives CSVAGGSDRNSYEQYF.

The genes are TRBV19 and TRBJ2-3; 7 bases are shared with TRBD2. The J segment lost 1 base and the V segment lost 7 bases, leaving 5 bases of the junction unmatched. The CDR3 sequence is 14 residues long. The germline V gene has CDR1 LNHDA and CDR2 SQIVND (reference sequence). The CDR3 loop reads CASKAGRGTDTQYF. The CDR3 DNA follows: TGTGCCAGTAAAGCGGGGCGCGGCACAGATACGCAGTATTTT.

This clone was seen a few times. The chain employs TRBV9 and TRBJ2-5; D perhaps matches TRBD2 (6 bases). The CDR3 spans 14 residues. Germline V CDR1 and CDR2: SGDLS, YYNGEE. Trimming left V 4 bases short and J 5 bases short, with 15 bases between. The CDR3 is CASSPGTGGETQYF. DNA of the CDR3: TGTGCCAGCAGCCCAGGGACTGGAGGGGAGACCCAGTACTTC.